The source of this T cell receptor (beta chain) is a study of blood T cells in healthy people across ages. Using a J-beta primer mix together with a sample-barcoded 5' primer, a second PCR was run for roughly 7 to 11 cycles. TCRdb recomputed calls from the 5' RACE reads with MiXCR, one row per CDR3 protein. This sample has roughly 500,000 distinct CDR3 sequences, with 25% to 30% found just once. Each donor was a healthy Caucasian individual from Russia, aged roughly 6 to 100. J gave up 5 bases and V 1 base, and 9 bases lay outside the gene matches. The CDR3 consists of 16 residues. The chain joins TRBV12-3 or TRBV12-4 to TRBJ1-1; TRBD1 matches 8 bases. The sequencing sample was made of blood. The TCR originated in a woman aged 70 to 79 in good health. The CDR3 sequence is CASSLGAQGARTEAFF. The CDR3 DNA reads TGTGCCAGCAGTTTAGGGGCCCAGGGGGCGCGGACTGAAGCTTTCTTT.